This passage covers 29 T cell receptor beta chains from one sample sequenced in a study of T-cell reconstitution after alpha-beta-depleted transplantation in children. Construction of the TCRbeta library involved unique molecular identifiers. Each CDR3 protein is one row after TCRdb ran MiXCR on the PCR reads. The profile shows around 440,000 distinct CDR3 sequences, about 11% of them singletons. The sample here was PBMCs, taken before TCRalphabeta/CD19-depleted stem cell transplant. The receptors originated from a child younger than 10 with inherited bone marrow failure, due to receive a stem cell transplant.

The chain has TRBV20-1 and TRBJ1-5; TRBD1 matches at 7 bases. This CDR3 is built from 15 residues. In germline, CDR1 is DFQATT, CDR2 SNEGSKA (reference sequence). J lost 6 bases, V lost 3 bases, and 11 bases had no gene match. CDR3 residues: CSARAPQGLPQPQHF. The CDR3, as DNA: TGCAGTGCTAGGGCTCCACAGGGGCTCCCTCAGCCCCAGCATTTT.

This clonotype came up a few times. V usage is TRBV6-5 and J usage is TRBJ2-2; TRBD2 aligns across 14 bases. The CDR3 consists of 17 residues. Germline CDR1 and CDR2: MNHEY and SVGAGI. J was trimmed by 4 bases and V by 4 bases; bases with no gene match: 5. This CDR3 reads CASSFGTSGRATGELFF. DNA for the CDR3: TGTGCCAGCAGTTTTGGGACTAGCGGGAGAGCCACCGGGGAGCTGTTTTTT.

At least ten counts were recorded for this clonotype. This chain connects TRBV5-1 to TRBJ1-5; D is ambiguous. In germline, CDR1 is SGHRS, CDR2 YFSETQ. The ends were cut back, 0 bases at V and 0 bases at J, with 4 bases in the middle. This CDR3 is built from 14 residues. The CDR3 loop is CASSLDGSNQPQHF. In DNA form, the CDR3 reads TGCGCCAGCAGCTTGGACGGTAGCAATCAGCCCCAGCATTTT.

This clonotype appeared many times. V and J are TRBV12-5 and TRBJ2-1, with 10 bases lining up with TRBD2. CDR1 and CDR2 (germline): LGHNT, FRNRAP. The CDR3 totals 16 residues. The trim removed 2 bases at V and 4 bases at J, leaving 5 bases unmatched. In DNA form, the CDR3 reads TGTGCTAGTGGTTTGAGCCTAGCGGGGGCTTACAATGAGCAGTTCTTC. It encodes CASGLSLAGAYNEQFF.

This clonotype occurred a few times. This chain joins TRBV30 and TRBJ1-1; 8 positions match TRBD1. The CDR3 extends over 14 amino acids. V trimming: 0 bases; J trimming: 3 bases; junction bases outside the gene matches: 3. Germline V gene data show CDR1 as GTSNPN and CDR2 as SVGIG (reference sequence). This CDR3 is CAWSVDRGYTEAFF. DNA of the CDR3: TGTGCCTGGAGTGTTGACAGGGGTTACACTGAAGCTTTCTTT. Full variable domain (remainder filled in from reference TRBV30 and TRBJ1-1): SQTIHQWPATLVQPVGSPLSLECTVEGTSNPNLYWYRQAAGRGLQLLFYSVGIGQISSEVPQNLSASRPQDRQFILSSKKLLLSDSGFYLCAWSVDRGYTEAFFGQGTRLTVV.

The sample holds many counts of this clonotype. The rearrangement joins TRBV4-3 to TRBJ1-6; 7 nucleotides match TRBD1. The J segment lost 9 bases and the V segment lost 0 bases, leaving 2 bases of the junction unmatched. The length of the CDR3 is 14 residues. CDR1 LGHNA and CDR2 YSLEER come from the germline V gene. In DNA, the CDR3 is TGCGCCAGCAGCCAAGAAGGGGGCAGTTCACCCCTCCACTTT. Protein sequence: CASSQEGGSSPLHF.

This clonotype was seen at least ten times. The chain uses TRBV9 and TRBJ2-3; D ambiguous. V lost 7 bases and J 6 bases, leaving 18 bases between the germline ends. This CDR3 comprises 14 residues. Germline V lookup: CDR1 SGDLS, CDR2 YYNGEE. CDR3 region: CASAVQVAGDTQYF. The CDR3 DNA reads as TGTGCCAGCGCGGTTCAGGTAGCTGGGGATACGCAGTATTTT.

This clonotype was observed many times. The chain carries TRBV20-1 and TRBJ2-1; TRBD2 aligns across 10 bases. There are 16 residues in the CDR3. Unmatched junction bases numbered 5, after V lost 0 bases and J lost 3 bases. CDR1 DFQATT and CDR2 SNEGSKA come from the germline V gene (reference sequence). CDR3 sequence (DNA): TGCAGTGCTAGAGAGTCCGGACTAGCGGACTACAATGAGCAGTTCTTC. Its protein is CSARESGLADYNEQFF.

A few counts support this clonotype. The chain is built from TRBV30 and TRBJ1-3; no reliable D call. The length of the CDR3 is 15 residues. Germline loops: CDR1 GTSNPN, CDR2 SVGIG (reference sequence). V was pared by 4 bases and J by 0 bases, with 13 bases between. The DNA of the CDR3 is TGTGCCTGGACCCAAAGGGCCTCCTCTGGAAACACCATATATTTT. It specifies CAWTQRASSGNTIYF.

V is TRBV30 and J is TRBJ1-1; the D gene is possibly TRBD1 (5 bases). Trimming took 0 bases from V and 4 from J, leaving 12 bases between them. CDR1 GTSNPN and CDR2 SVGIG come from the germline V gene (reference sequence). CDR3 size: 14 residues. CDR3 coding DNA: TGTGCCTGGAGTGTGTGGCAGGGACCCACTGAAGCTTTCTTT. This encodes CAWSVWQGPTEAFF.

This clonotype was found many times. V is TRBV28 and J is TRBJ1-2, with no clear D. Trimming removed 4 bases from V and 4 bases from J, with 13 bases in between. This CDR3 is built from 14 residues. The germline gives CDR1 MDHEN, CDR2 SYDVKM. Here the CDR3 reads CASSYEGSAYGYTF. The CDR3 nucleotides are TGTGCCAGCAGTTATGAGGGATCGGCCTATGGCTACACCTTC.

This clonotype was counted at least ten times. The chain employs TRBV4-3 and TRBJ2-7, with 7 nucleotides matching TRBD2. Germline trimming cut 1 base from V and 2 bases from J; bases unmatched to any gene: 8. Germline V lookup: CDR1 LGHNA, CDR2 YSLEER. CDR3 length: 16 amino acids. The CDR3 nucleotides read TGCGCCAGCAGCCAAGTGGGAGGGGAAGGGACCTACGAGCAGTACTTC. Amino acids: CASSQVGGEGTYEQYF.

This clonotype was observed once. This sequence may be a read error, since a much larger clone differs from it by one base. This sequence joins TRBV10-3 and TRBJ2-4; the D gene is possibly TRBD1 (5 bases). V lost 8 bases and J 1 base, leaving 15 bases between the germline ends. Germline V gene data show CDR1 as ENHRY and CDR2 as SYGVKD. The CDR3 runs 15 residues. The DNA of the CDR3 is TGTGCCATCCGGTCCGTCAACAGGGCCAAAAACATTCAGTACTTC. Translating it yields CAIRSVNRAKNIQYF.

The chain joins TRBV3-1 to TRBJ2-5, with TRBD1 identical over 7 bases. V gave up 4 bases and J gave up 0 bases; unmatched junction bases: 5. The CDR3 extends over 15 amino acids. Germline V gene sequence: CDR1 LGHDT, CDR2 YNNKEL (reference sequence). This CDR3 reads CASSPTGTDQETQYF. CDR3 nucleotide sequence: TGTGCCAGCAGCCCCACCGGGACAGACCAAGAGACCCAGTACTTC.

The gene calls are TRBV5-5 and TRBJ2-7; D not resolved. In germline, CDR1 is SGHKS, CDR2 YYEKEE (reference sequence). This CDR3 comprises 12 residues. Between the trimmed V and J ends, which lost 0 bases and 5 bases, there was a span of 6 bases. The CDR3 reads CASSLANDEQYF. The CDR3 coding sequence is TGTGCCAGCAGCTTGGCCAACGACGAGCAGTACTTC.

This clonotype is medium-sized within its sample. This rearrangement joins TRBV12-3 or TRBV12-4 to TRBJ1-5; no clear D. The CDR3 runs 14 residues. V shed 0 bases and J shed 5 bases, with 8 bases lying between them. DNA of the CDR3: TGTGCCAGCAGTTTAGCCGGAGTCCATCAGCCCCAGCATTTT. This codes for CASSLAGVHQPQHF.

This clonotype was counted at least ten times. This rearrangement joins TRBV4-3 to TRBJ2-3; D gene uncertain. The CDR3 consists of 13 residues. Germline assignment: CDR1 LGHNA and CDR2 YSLEER. V was cut by 1 base and J by 2 bases, with 4 bases left in between. The DNA of the CDR3 is TGCGCCAGCAGCCAAGTCCCCACAGATACGCAGTATTTT. This encodes CASSQVPTDTQYF.

This clonotype has more than one count but fewer than ten. V gene TRBV12-3 or TRBV12-4 combines with J gene TRBJ1-2, with no clear D. The CDR3 length is 14 residues. Trimming stripped 6 bases from V and 0 bases from J, with 11 bases between. The CDR3 sequence is CASRPTYTNYGYTF. Here the CDR3 DNA reads TGTGCCAGCAGACCGACGTATACTAACTATGGCTACACCTTC.

This clonotype was recorded many times. The chain links TRBV4-3 to TRBJ1-5; D may be TRBD1 (6 bases). V was cut by 3 bases and J by 0 bases, with 9 bases left in between. Germline assignment: CDR1 LGHNA and CDR2 YSLEER. The CDR3 spans 15 residues. In DNA form, the CDR3 reads TGCGCCAGCAGCCAGCGGACAGATAGCAATCAGCCCCAGCATTTT. Its translation is CASSQRTDSNQPQHF.

There are many counts of this clonotype. J is TRBJ2-7 and V is TRBV7-9; D is unresolved. V was cut by 7 bases and J by 1 base, with 11 bases left in between. This CDR3 is built from 13 residues. The germline gives CDR1 SEHNR, CDR2 FQNEAQ (reference sequence). This chain's CDR3 is CASTLSVSYEQYF. DNA of the CDR3: TGTGCCAGCACCCTCTCTGTGTCCTACGAGCAGTACTTC. The whole variable domain, remainder taken from reference TRBV7-9 and TRBJ2-7, is DTGVSQNPRHKITKRGQNVTFRCDPISEHNRLYWYRQTLGQGPEFLTYFQNEAQLEKSRLLSDRFSAERPKGSFSTLEIQRTEQGDSAMYLCASTLSVSYEQYFGPGTRLTVT.

This chain uses TRBV6-2 or TRBV6-3 with TRBJ2-7; the D gene is possibly TRBD2 (7 bases). Trimming shortened V by 4 bases and J by 6 bases, and 13 bases separated the two germline ends. The CDR3 runs to 13 residues. Germline V CDR1 and CDR2: MNHEY, SVGEGT. The CDR3 loop is CASSFGGPGEQYF. The CDR3 DNA sequence: TGTGCCAGCAGTTTCGGGGGGCCGGGCGAGCAGTACTTC.

This chain joins TRBV27 and TRBJ2-1; 9 bases are shared with TRBD2. Germline V lookup: CDR1 MNHEY, CDR2 SMNVEV (reference sequence). This CDR3 has 18 amino acids. V lost 3 bases and J lost 4; bases outside the gene matches: 13. Here the CDR3 reads CASSFNHILAGSYNEQFF. The CDR3 DNA reads as TGTGCCAGCAGTTTCAACCATATCCTAGCGGGATCATACAATGAGCAGTTCTTC.

In this sample, this clonotype turned up many times. The germline gene is not matched at one end of the junction; a read error may be the cause. This chain uses TRBV29-1 with TRBJ2-5, with 10 bases identical to TRBD2. CDR3 length: 11 residues. CDR1 is SQVTM, CDR2 ANQGSEA, per germline. CDR3 nucleotides: TGCAGCGTGGGAACGAGCGGGAGGGATTTCTTC. This translates into CSVGTSGRDFF. Using reference TRBV29-1 and TRBJ2-5 for the parts outside the CDR3, the full variable domain is SAVISQKPSRDICQRGTSLTIQCQVDSQVTMMFWYRQQPGQSLTLIATANQGSEATYESGFVIDKFPISRPNLTFSTLTVSNMSPEDSSIYLCSVGTSGRDFFGPGTRLLVL.

This clonotype was recorded at least ten times. This chain joins TRBV12-3 or TRBV12-4 and TRBJ2-1; the D gene is possibly TRBD1 (6 bases). The V and J ends lost 6 bases and 7 bases respectively, with 25 bases between them. The CDR3 has 17 residues. CDR3 in amino acids: CASSYQDTGFGDNEQFF. The CDR3 coding sequence is TGTGCCAGCAGCTATCAGGATACAGGGTTTGGGGATAATGAGCAGTTCTTC.

The V call is TRBV11-2, the J call TRBJ2-5; the D gene is possibly TRBD2 (5 bases). Germline CDR1 SGHAT, CDR2 FQNNGV. The CDR3 sequence is 15 residues long. Trimming removed 1 base at V and 3 bases at J, with 12 bases between. The DNA of the CDR3 is TGTGCCAGCAGCTTAGTCAGAGGGTTGGAAGAGACCCAGTACTTC. Translated: CASSLVRGLEETQYF.

This clonotype was counted ten times or more. CDR3 sequence (DNA): TGTGCCAGCACCCCGGGACAGGAATACGTTGAGCAGTTCTTC. Protein: CASTPGQEYVEQFF. This rearrangement joins TRBV27 to TRBJ2-1; TRBD1 matches 8 bases. V was clipped by 7 bases and J by 9 bases; unmatched bases: 11. Germline V CDR1 and CDR2: MNHEY, SMNVEV (reference sequence). The CDR3 extends over 14 amino acids.

As DNA, the CDR3 is TGTGCCAGCAGGCGTGGGGCGGGAGAGGTGTACGAGCAGTACTTC. Translating gives CASRRGAGEVYEQYF. The V call is TRBV7-2, the J call TRBJ2-7, with 7 bases matching TRBD2. The V segment lost 6 bases and the J segment 4 bases; nucleotides outside the gene matches: 12. From germline, CDR1 is SGHTA and CDR2 FQGNSA. This CDR3 is built from 15 residues.

The rearrangement links TRBV7-9 to TRBJ2-2; D possibly corresponds to TRBD2 (6 bases). The ends were cut back, 4 bases at V and 5 bases at J, with 17 bases in the middle. Germline CDR1 and CDR2: SEHNR and FQNEAQ (reference sequence). The CDR3 extends over 16 amino acids. This chain's CDR3 is CASSSAGTWGTGELFF. The CDR3 DNA reads as TGTGCCAGCAGCTCTGCCGGGACTTGGGGGACCGGGGAGCTGTTTTTT.

This clonotype was seen many times. The rearrangement joins TRBV20-1 to TRBJ2-3; 8 nucleotides align to TRBD2. After removal of 2 bases from V and 2 bases from J, the junction contained 12 bases not matched to a gene. The germline V gene encodes CDR1 DFQATT and CDR2 SNEGSKA (reference sequence). The CDR3 totals 17 residues. In DNA, the CDR3 is TGCAGTGCTAGACACCTCAGGTCTAGCGGGCTCACAGATACGCAGTATTTT. It translates to CSARHLRSSGLTDTQYF.